The 7 T cell receptor beta chains in this list originate from one sample, sequenced in a study of T cell responses to AZD1222 COVID-19 vaccine (dated by TCRdb to 2020 to 2022). The time point tag for this specimen amounts to: about 28 days (+/-7) after the second vaccine dose. Library creation used the immunoSEQ multiplex PCR assay. This immuneACCESS table, as held by TCRdb, lists in-frame sequences with V and J called but not all clones. Of the missing ones, under half trace to an unresolved V gene in checked studies; the others have no known cause. The sample table lists 250,000 to 300,000 clones, almost 95% of them with a count of one. The leading ten clones occupy about 0.5% of the sample. The material sequenced was peripheral blood, taken 28 days after the second AZD1222 dose. The receptors originated from an adult who received the AZD1222 COVID-19 vaccine.

The chain couples TRBV3-1 (or the pseudogene TRBV3-2) to TRBJ1-1; unclear D gene. The CDR3 length is 14 residues. The V and J ends lost 0 bases and 2 bases respectively, with 7 bases between them. Germline CDR1 and CDR2: LGHDT and YNNKEL (reference sequence). DNA for the CDR3: TGTGCCAGCAGCCAAGAGGGGTACAACACTGAAGCTTTCTTT. Translating it yields CASSQEGYNTEAFF.

This sequence joins TRBV18 and TRBJ1-2; D might be TRBD1 (5 bases). Germline CDR1 KGHSH, CDR2 LQKENI. The CDR3 totals 13 residues. V gave up 3 bases and J gave up 9 bases, with 14 bases separating them. The CDR3 loop is CASSPGALGSYTF. Written as DNA, the CDR3 is TGTGCCAGCTCACCTGGGGCCCTAGGGAGCTACACCTTC.

The chain combines TRBV5-4 with TRBJ2-5, with 7 bases matching TRBD2. Trimming took 0 bases from V and 4 from J; bases not matched to a gene: 12. The CDR3 is 17 residues long. CDR1 is SGHNT and CDR2 is YYREEE in the germline V gene (reference sequence). The CDR3 region is CASSLEASGAPPETQYF. The DNA for the CDR3 is TGTGCCAGCAGCTTGGAGGCTAGCGGAGCCCCTCCAGAGACCCAGTACTTC.

This chain links TRBV4-2 with TRBJ2-5; D is unresolved. With 0 bases removed from V and 7 bases from J, the gap between germline ends came to 15 bases. The CDR3 runs 15 residues. Germline CDR1 reads LGHNA; CDR2 reads YNFKEQ. The DNA of the CDR3 is TGTGCCAGCAGCCAAGAAGGGCCTAGATCGGGGACCCAGTACTTC. This encodes CASSQEGPRSGTQYF.

The genes are TRBV5-6 and TRBJ1-5, with 7 bases identical to TRBD1. CDR1 is SGHDT and CDR2 is YYEEEE in the germline V gene. The trim removed 4 bases at V and 4 bases at J, leaving 2 bases unmatched. The CDR3 has 13 amino acids. CDR3 loop: CASSAGQNQPQHF. In nucleotides, the CDR3 is TGTGCCAGCAGCGCGGGACAGAATCAGCCCCAGCATTTT.

DNA for the CDR3: TGTGCCAGCAGTTTCCCTTGGGGGAGAAACACCATATATTTT. It yields the protein CASSFPWGRNTIYF. The J gene is TRBJ1-3, the V gene TRBV28, with D possibly TRBD1 on 5 matching bases. Germline CDR1 and CDR2: MDHEN and SYDVKM. The ends were cut back, 3 bases at V and 5 bases at J, with 11 bases in the middle. The length of the CDR3 is 14 residues.

This chain connects TRBV18 to TRBJ2-7, with D perhaps matching TRBD2 (6 bases). The germline CDR1 and CDR2 sequences are KGHSH and LQKENI. V was pared by 1 base and J by 2 bases, with 9 bases between. This CDR3 spans 14 amino acids. CDR3 in DNA: TGTGCCAGCTCACCACGCGGGGCTCCCTACGAGCAGTACTTC. Residues: CASSPRGAPYEQYF.